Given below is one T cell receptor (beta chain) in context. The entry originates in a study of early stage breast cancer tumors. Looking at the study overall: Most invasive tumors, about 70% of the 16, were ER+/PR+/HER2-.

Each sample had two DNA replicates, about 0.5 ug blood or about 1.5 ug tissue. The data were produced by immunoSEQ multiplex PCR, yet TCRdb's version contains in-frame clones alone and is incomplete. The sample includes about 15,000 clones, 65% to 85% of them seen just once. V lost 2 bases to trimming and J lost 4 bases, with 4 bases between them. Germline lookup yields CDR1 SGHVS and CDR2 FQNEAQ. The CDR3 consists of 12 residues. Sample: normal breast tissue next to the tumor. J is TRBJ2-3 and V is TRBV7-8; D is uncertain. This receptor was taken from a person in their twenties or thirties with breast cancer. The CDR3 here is CASSLNSDTQYF. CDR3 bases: TGTGCCAGCAGCTTAAATTCAGATACGCAGTATTTT.